This T cell receptor (beta chain) was obtained from a study of OX40 agonist ivuxolimab in advanced cancers. The data were produced by immunoSEQ multiplex PCR, yet TCRdb's version contains in-frame clones alone and is incomplete. The sample holds just under 65,000 clones; 91% are singletons and the top ten take about 4.8%. As regards this clone: The antigen remains unidentified.

V was shortened by 4 bases and J by 0 bases, with 10 bases between the two germline ends. This CDR3 is 15 amino acids long. Germline loops: CDR1 MDHEN, CDR2 SYDVKM. Study-level findings and limits: Nonresponders included some who also had low normalized T-cell clonal expansion. The 0.1-3.0 mg/kg partial responders had among the lowest clonal expansion.

The sequence was collected from an adult with an advanced solid tumor such as melanoma, head and neck, liver or kidney cancer. The chain has TRBV28 and TRBJ1-3; D unresolved. Sequencing was performed on CD4+ or CD8+ T cells sorted from blood, taken in a trial of the OX40 agonist ivuxolimab. In nucleotides, the CDR3 is TGTGCCAGCAGTTCTCAGGAAAGCTCTGGAAACACCATATATTTT. Encoded protein: CASSSQESSGNTIYF.